This is a list of T cell receptor beta chains from one sample in a study of blood T cell repertoires in COVID-19. Sequenced by immunoSEQ multiplex PCR; TCRdb stores in-frame clones only, minus some. The sample carries 85,000 to 120,000 clones, 70% to 75% recorded once. The sequenced sample consisted of peripheral blood. Every receptor here comes from a human donor with acute or convalescent COVID-19. The donor label of this sample is uncertain. The CDR3 runs from the conserved cysteine through the conserved F or W. The order of the fields is clone size, D gene, V gene, J gene, CDR3 DNA, CDR3 protein. A D gene is named only where the DNA matches it firmly. Only some rows state a clone size, as once, few, many or a class for expanded clones.

size: -
D: -
V: TRBV27
J: TRBJ2-3
DNA: TGTGCCAGCAGTTTACTCTCCGTCGATACGCAGTATTTT
CDR3: CASSLLSVDTQYF

size: -
D: TRBD1
V: TRBV4-1
J: TRBJ2-2
DNA: TGCGCCAGCAGCCGCGGACAGGGATACACCGGGGAGCTGTTTTTT
CDR3: CASSRGQGYTGELFF

size: -
D: TRBD1
V: TRBV6-1
J: TRBJ1-1
DNA: TGTGCCAGCAGTGATGGGTCTGACAGGGGTCTGGCGGCTTTCTTT
CDR3: CASSDGSDRGLAAFF

size: -
D: TRBD2
V: TRBV2
J: TRBJ2-7
DNA: TGTGCCAGCAGTGCCGGGACTAGCGGGGGCTACGAGCAGTACTTC
CDR3: CASSAGTSGGYEQYF

size: -
D: -
V: TRBV12-3/TRBV12-4
J: TRBJ2-5
DNA: TGTGCCAGCAGTTTCGGTCCCACCCAGTACTTC
CDR3: CASSFGPTQYF

size: once
D: -
V: TRBV19
J: TRBJ2-4
DNA: TGTGCCAGTAGTATTCCAGCCGAGGGAGACATTCAGTACTTC
CDR3: CASSIPAEGDIQYF

size: medium-sized
D: TRBD1
V: TRBV9
J: TRBJ2-1
DNA: TGTGCCAGCAGCGTAGCAGGGGGTCCCTACAATGAGCAGTTCTTC
CDR3: CASSVAGGPYNEQFF

size: many
D: -
V: TRBV30
J: TRBJ2-2
DNA: TGTGCCTGGAGGCCGACAGGGAACACCGGGGAGCTGTTTTTT
CDR3: CAWRPTGNTGELFF

size: few
D: -
V: TRBV5-5
J: TRBJ1-3
DNA: TGTGCCAGCGATAGCCGAAACACCATATATTTT
CDR3: CASDSRNTIYF

size: once
D: TRBD1
V: TRBV5-1
J: TRBJ1-4
DNA: TGCGCCAGCAGCCATGGACAGGGAACTAATGAAAAACTGTTTTTT
CDR3: CASSHGQGTNEKLFF

size: few
D: -
V: TRBV28
J: TRBJ1-6
DNA: TGTGCCAGCAGTTCCCCGGGAGGGGGGGGAGGGTCACCCCTCCACTTT
CDR3: CASSSPGGGGGSPLHF

size: -
D: -
V: TRBV25-1
J: TRBJ1-5
DNA: TGTGCCAGCAGTGATAAAGGTTCAGGGAGCAATCAGCCCCAGCATTTT
CDR3: CASSDKGSGSNQPQHF

size: -
D: -
V: TRBV27
J: TRBJ2-6
DNA: TGTGCCAGCAGTTTCCAAGGGGCGCTCTCTGGGGCCAACGTCCTGACTTTC
CDR3: CASSFQGALSGANVLTF

size: -
D: -
V: TRBV4-1
J: TRBJ1-4
DNA: TGCGCCAGCAGCCCACGGGGGGAGCCCACTAATGAAAAACTGTTTTTT
CDR3: CASSPRGEPTNEKLFF

size: -
D: -
V: TRBV6-6
J: TRBJ1-2
DNA: TGTGCCAGCAGTTACTCAGAGGGCCACTATGGCTACACCTTC
CDR3: CASSYSEGHYGYTF